These T cell receptor beta chains were read from a single sample in a study of blood T cell repertoires in COVID-19. The data were produced by immunoSEQ multiplex PCR, yet TCRdb's version contains in-frame clones alone and is incomplete. The sample lists approximately 53,000 clones; roughly nine tenths were seen once. The sequencing input was peripheral blood. The receptor set was obtained from a human donor in a cohort sampled during active COVID-19. Each CDR3 is given with its conserved first and last residue. Each record gives: J gene, clone size, D gene, V gene, CDR3 protein, CDR3 DNA. The D gene is left open where the match is weak. Some rows have no size entry. The others give once, few or many, or a class for an expanded clone.

TRBJ1-2,.,.,TRBV7-2,CASSPSGGFYPFDGYTF,TGTGCCAGCAGCCCTTCGGGGGGCTTCTACCCCTTTGATGGCTACACCTTC
TRBJ2-5,.,.,TRBV21-1,CASSKGAGDRRQETQYF,TGTGCCAGCAGCAAAGGAGCCGGTGACAGGAGGCAAGAGACCCAGTACTTC
TRBJ2-7,.,.,TRBV3-1/TRBV3-2,CASSQDPGVTYEQYF,TGTGCCAGCAGCCAAGACCCGGGGGTTACCTACGAGCAGTACTTC
TRBJ2-1,.,.,TRBV12-3/TRBV12-4,CASSFRGSMEQFF,TGTGCCAGCAGTTTTAGGGGTTCCATGGAGCAGTTCTTC
TRBJ1-2,.,.,TRBV12-3/TRBV12-4,CASNIRGGYTF,TGTGCCAGCAATATCAGGGGAGGCTACACCTTC
TRBJ1-2,.,.,TRBV4-2,CASSSTFGYTF,TGTGCCAGCAGCTCAACATTTGGCTACACCTTC
TRBJ2-7,.,.,TRBV6-1,CASSELRGLYEQYF,TGTGCCAGCAGTGAACTTCGGGGTTTGTACGAGCAGTACTTC
TRBJ2-7,.,TRBD1,TRBV19,CASKGQYSYEQYF,TGTGCCAGTAAGGGACAGTACTCCTACGAGCAGTACTTC
TRBJ1-1,.,.,TRBV28,CASSLPGEMAFF,TGTGCCAGCAGTTTACCGGGGGAGATGGCTTTCTTT
TRBJ1-1,.,.,TRBV28,CASSFLGGVDTEAFF,TGTGCCAGCAGTTTTCTGGGGGGAGTGGACACTGAAGCTTTCTTT
TRBJ1-1,.,.,TRBV4-2,CASSQLWGQSTEAFF,TGTGCCAGCAGCCAATTATGGGGGCAGAGCACTGAAGCTTTCTTT
TRBJ1-2,.,.,TRBV11-1,CASSSDKNYGYTF,TGTGCCAGCAGCTCCGACAAGAACTATGGCTACACCTTC
TRBJ1-2,.,.,TRBV29-1,CSVETSNYGYTF,TGCAGCGTAGAGACAAGTAACTATGGCTACACCTTC
TRBJ2-3,.,TRBD2,TRBV11-2,CASSLGTSGRTDTQYF,TGTGCCAGCAGCCTCGGGACTAGCGGTCGCACAGATACGCAGTATTTT
TRBJ2-2,.,TRBD1,TRBV7-2,CASIETHTRTGHTGELFF,TGTGCCAGCATCGAAACCCACACGAGGACAGGACACACCGGGGAGCTGTTTTTT
TRBJ1-5,once,.,TRBV28,CASSLPGQRGQPQHF,TGTGCCAGCAGTTTACCCGGACAGAGGGGCCAGCCCCAGCATTTT
TRBJ2-3,once,.,TRBV20-1,CSASGLARADTQYF,TGCAGTGCTAGTGGGTTAGCCCGGGCAGATACGCAGTATTTT
TRBJ1-1,.,.,TRBV11-2,CASSFPLDRQQAFF,TGTGCCAGCAGCTTTCCTCTGGACAGACAACAAGCTTTCTTT
TRBJ1-4,.,TRBD1,TRBV7-8,CASRAAGTGGEKLFF,TGTGCCAGCAGAGCAGCCGGGACAGGGGGTGAAAAACTGTTTTTT
TRBJ1-3,.,.,TRBV7-8,CASSLVTADSGNTIYF,TGTGCCAGCAGCTTGGTTACAGCCGATTCTGGAAACACCATATATTTT
TRBJ2-6,.,.,TRBV28,CASRLSSSGANVLTF,TGTGCCAGCAGGTTGAGTAGCTCTGGGGCCAACGTCCTGACTTTC
TRBJ1-6,.,.,TRBV13,CASSLTVSSYNSPLHF,TGTGCCAGCAGCTTAACGGTTAGCTCCTATAATTCACCCCTCCACTTT
TRBJ2-5,few,.,TRBV4-1,CASSAVGEKETQYF,TGCGCCAGCAGCGCCGTCGGGGAGAAAGAGACCCAGTACTTC
TRBJ1-6,.,.,TRBV19,CASSMIGSPLHF,TGTGCCAGTAGTATGATCGGTTCACCCCTCCACTTT
TRBJ2-1,.,TRBD2,TRBV6-5,CASRTSGTNEQFF,TGTGCCAGCCGGACTAGCGGGACCAATGAGCAGTTCTTC
TRBJ1-1,once,TRBD1,TRBV6-2/TRBV6-3,CASSQRGLMGTEAFF,TGTGCCAGCAGCCAAAGGGGGCTTATGGGCACTGAAGCTTTCTTT
TRBJ2-1,.,.,TRBV6-2/TRBV6-3,CASSYAATFDEQFF,TGTGCCAGCAGTTATGCGGCGACGTTCGATGAGCAGTTCTTC
TRBJ2-3,.,TRBD2,TRBV9,CASSGIEGLAGADTQYF,TGTGCCAGCAGCGGAATAGAGGGACTAGCGGGGGCAGATACGCAGTATTTT
TRBJ2-1,.,.,TRBV19,CASTPLDGSSYNEQFF,TGTGCCAGTACCCCTTTGGACGGGAGCTCCTACAATGAGCAGTTCTTC
TRBJ1-6,.,.,TRBV30,CAWRDSRGPLHF,TGTGCCTGGAGGGACAGTCGTGGGCCCCTCCACTTT
TRBJ2-3,.,TRBD1,TRBV29-1,CSVEDPDRSTDTQYF,TGCAGCGTTGAAGATCCGGACAGGAGCACAGATACGCAGTATTTT
TRBJ1-1,.,.,TRBV6-2/TRBV6-3,CVSSDSQGGTEAFF,TGTGTCAGCAGTGACTCGCAAGGGGGCACTGAAGCTTTCTTT
TRBJ1-2,.,TRBD1,TRBV11-2,CASSSPTGFGYGYTF,TGTGCCAGCAGCTCCCCGACAGGGTTCGGCTATGGCTACACCTTC
TRBJ1-3,.,.,TRBV7-9,CASSFPSGAGNTIYF,TGTGCCAGCAGCTTCCCTAGTGGAGCGGGAAACACCATATATTTT
TRBJ2-3,.,TRBD2,TRBV10-1,CASSESAGTSKYF,TGCGCCAGCAGTGAGTCCGCCGGGACTAGCAAGTATTTT
TRBJ1-2,few,TRBD1,TRBV7-9,CASSPIGTGKGYTF,TGTGCCAGCAGTCCTATTGGGACAGGGAAAGGCTACACCTTC